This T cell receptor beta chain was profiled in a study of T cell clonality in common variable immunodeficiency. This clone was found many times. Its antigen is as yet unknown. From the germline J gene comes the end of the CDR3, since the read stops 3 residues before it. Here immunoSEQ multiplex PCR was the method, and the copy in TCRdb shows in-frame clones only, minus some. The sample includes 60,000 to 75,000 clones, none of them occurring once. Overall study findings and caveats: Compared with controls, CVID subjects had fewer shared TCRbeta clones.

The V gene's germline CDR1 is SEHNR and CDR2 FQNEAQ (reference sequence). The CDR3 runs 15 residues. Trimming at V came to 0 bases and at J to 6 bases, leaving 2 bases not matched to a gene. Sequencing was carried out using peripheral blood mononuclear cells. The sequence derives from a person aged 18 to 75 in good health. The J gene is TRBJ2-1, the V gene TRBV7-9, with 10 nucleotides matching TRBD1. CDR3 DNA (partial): TGTGCCAGCAGCTTAGCCGGGGACAGGGGCAATGAG. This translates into CASSLAGDRGNE. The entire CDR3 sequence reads CASSLAGDRGNEQFF.